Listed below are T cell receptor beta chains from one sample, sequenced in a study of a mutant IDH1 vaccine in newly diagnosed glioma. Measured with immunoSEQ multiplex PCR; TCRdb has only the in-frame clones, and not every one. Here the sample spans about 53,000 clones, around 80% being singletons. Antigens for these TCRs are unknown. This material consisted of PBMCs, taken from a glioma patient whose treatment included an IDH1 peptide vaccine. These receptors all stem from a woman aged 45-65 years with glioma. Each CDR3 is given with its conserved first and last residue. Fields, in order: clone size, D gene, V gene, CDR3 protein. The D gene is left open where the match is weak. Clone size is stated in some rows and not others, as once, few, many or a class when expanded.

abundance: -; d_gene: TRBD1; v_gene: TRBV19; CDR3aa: CASSARDRGNGEQYF
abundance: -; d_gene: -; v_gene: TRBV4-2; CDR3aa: CASSQGETGELFF
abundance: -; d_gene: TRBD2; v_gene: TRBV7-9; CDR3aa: CASSSSGGANEQFF
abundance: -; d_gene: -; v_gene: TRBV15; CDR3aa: CATSRLIMNTEAFF
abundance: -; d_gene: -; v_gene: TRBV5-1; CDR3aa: CASSLPAGLNEKLFF
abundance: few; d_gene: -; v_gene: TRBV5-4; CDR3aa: CASSASRGPTYEQYF
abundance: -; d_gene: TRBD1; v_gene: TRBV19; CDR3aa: CASSLRGRGDQPQHF
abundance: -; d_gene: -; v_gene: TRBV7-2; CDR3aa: CASSLGSGGAYGQYF
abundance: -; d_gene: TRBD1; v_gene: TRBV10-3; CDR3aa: CAISEVRGGANTGELFF
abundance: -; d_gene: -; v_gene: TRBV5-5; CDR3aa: CASSFPGGTYEQYF
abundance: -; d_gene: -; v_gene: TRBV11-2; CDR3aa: CASSLGGSPYEQYF
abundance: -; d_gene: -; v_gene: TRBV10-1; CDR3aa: CARQGYGYTF
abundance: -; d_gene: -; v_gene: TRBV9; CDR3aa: CASSVAVRRGDTDTQYF
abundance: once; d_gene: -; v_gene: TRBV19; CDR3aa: CASSIYSQGYGPQHF
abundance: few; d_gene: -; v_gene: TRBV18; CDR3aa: CASSPPSGNEQFF
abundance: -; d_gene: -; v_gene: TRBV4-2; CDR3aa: CASSQEGSLVYNEQFF
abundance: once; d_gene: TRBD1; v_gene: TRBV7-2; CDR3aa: CASSLATGGSFGYTF
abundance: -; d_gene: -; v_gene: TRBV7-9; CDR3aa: CASSYGSYEQYF
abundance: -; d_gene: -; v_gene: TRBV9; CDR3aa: CASSPSTGDSNQPQHF
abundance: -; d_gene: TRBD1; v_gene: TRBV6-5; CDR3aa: CASRSLDREETQYF
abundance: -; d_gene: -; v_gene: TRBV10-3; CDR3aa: CAISRGGRESPQHF
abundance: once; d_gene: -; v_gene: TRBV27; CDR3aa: CASSLSINPGTYGYTF
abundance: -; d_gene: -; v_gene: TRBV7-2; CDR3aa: CASSLYKSGNQPQHF
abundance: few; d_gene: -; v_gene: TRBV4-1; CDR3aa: CASSQGASNQPQHF
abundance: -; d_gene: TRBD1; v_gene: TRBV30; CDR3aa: CALPGQGGNYGYTF
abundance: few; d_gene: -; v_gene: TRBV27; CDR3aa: CASSARSVFNQPQHF
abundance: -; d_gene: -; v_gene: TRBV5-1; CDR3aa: CASSFDPRMKTYGYTF
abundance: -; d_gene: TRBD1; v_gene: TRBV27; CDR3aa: CASSGQGSRNQPQHF
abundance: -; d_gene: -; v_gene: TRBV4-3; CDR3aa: CASSQDLVAFGNTIYF
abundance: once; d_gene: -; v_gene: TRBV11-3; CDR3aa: CASSSYNSPLHF
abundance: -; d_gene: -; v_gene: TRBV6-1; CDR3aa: CASSEFSGYTF
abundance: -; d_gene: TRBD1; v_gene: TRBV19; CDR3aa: CASSTEQGADSPLHF
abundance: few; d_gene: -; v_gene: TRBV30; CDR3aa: CAWSVGRKESVAFF
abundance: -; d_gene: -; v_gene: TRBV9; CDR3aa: CASSAGDGAYEQYF
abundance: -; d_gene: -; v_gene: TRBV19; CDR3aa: CASSPRDTNTDTQYF
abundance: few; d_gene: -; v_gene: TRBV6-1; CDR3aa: CASRETAAQETQYF
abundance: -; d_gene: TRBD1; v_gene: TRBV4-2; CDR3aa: CASSQPRTGGTEAFF
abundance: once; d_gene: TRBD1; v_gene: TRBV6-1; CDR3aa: CASTKDRSNQPQHF
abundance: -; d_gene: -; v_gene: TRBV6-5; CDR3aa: CASSYSRGPDYEQYF
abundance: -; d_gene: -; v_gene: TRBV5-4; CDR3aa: CASSLVGGMNTEAFF